The 30 T cell receptor beta chains below were found in one sample sequenced in a study of T cell repertoires in cytomegalovirus infection. MiXCR was run by TCRdb on the reads, yielding one entry per CDR3 protein. The data hold 250,000 to 350,000 distinct CDR3 sequences, with about 25% observed a single time. Sample: PBMCs. The receptors were sampled from a human donor in good health (CMV status not recorded). Some clones in this sample may be carry-over from other donors' samples.

V usage is TRBV5-4 and J usage is TRBJ2-7; 7 nucleotides line up with TRBD2. CDR3 length: 16 residues. The V gene's germline CDR1 is SGHNT and CDR2 YYREEE (reference sequence). Unmatched junction bases numbered 7, after V lost 0 bases and J lost 1 base. As DNA, the CDR3 is TGTGCCAGCAGCTTGGAACGCGGGGGATCTTCCTACGAGCAGTACTTC. This sequence encodes CASSLERGGSSYEQYF. The complete variable domain, with remaining parts taken from reference TRBV5-4 and TRBJ2-7, reads ETGVTQSPTHLIKTRGQQVTLRCSSQSGHNTVSWYQQALGQGPQFIFQYYREEENGRGNFPPRFSGLQFPNYSSELNVNALELDDSALYLCASSLERGGSSYEQYFGPGTRLTVT.

This clonotype was seen a few times. The chain couples TRBV20-1 to TRBJ2-1; 12 bases align to TRBD2. Germline V gives CDR1 DFQATT, CDR2 SNEGSKA (reference sequence). The CDR3 extends over 15 amino acids. Germline trimming cut 1 base from V and 5 bases from J; bases unmatched to any gene: 3. In nucleotides, the CDR3 is TGCAGTGCTAGAGCGACTAGCGGGGGCCACAATGAGCAGTTCTTC. The encoded protein is CSARATSGGHNEQFF.

This clonotype was counted ten times or more. This chain links TRBV19 with TRBJ1-1, with 7 bases lining up with TRBD1. V trimming: 4 bases; J trimming: 3 bases; junction bases outside the gene matches: 14. The germline V gene encodes CDR1 LNHDA and CDR2 SQIVND (reference sequence). The CDR3 covers 17 residues. The CDR3 spells CASSKYLQGILDTEAFF. CDR3 DNA sequence: TGTGCCAGTAGTAAATACTTACAGGGGATTCTTGACACTGAAGCTTTCTTT.

This clonotype was found a few times. The chain recombines TRBV7-2 with TRBJ2-7; 10 bases fit TRBD2. In germline, CDR1 is SGHTA, CDR2 FQGNSA. The CDR3 sequence is 15 residues long. J gave up 3 bases and V 2 bases, and 4 bases lay outside the gene matches. CDR3 region: CASSLRASGGYEQYF. DNA for the CDR3: TGTGCCAGCAGCTTACGGGCTAGCGGGGGCTACGAGCAGTACTTC.

The J gene is TRBJ2-2, the V gene TRBV5-4; TRBD2 might be the D (6 bases). The ends were cut back, 2 bases at V and 3 bases at J, with 11 bases in the middle. Germline V gene data show CDR1 as SGHNT and CDR2 as YYREEE (reference sequence). The CDR3 loop spans 15 amino acids. The CDR3: CASSFGGTHTGELFF. CDR3 nucleotides: TGTGCCAGCAGCTTTGGAGGGACGCACACCGGGGAGCTGTTTTTT.

This clonotype has just a few counts. The V gene is TRBV18, the J gene TRBJ1-1; D call uncertain. CDR3 length: 15 amino acids. V lost 0 bases and J lost 6, with 14 bases in between. CDR1 and CDR2 (germline): KGHSH, LQKENI. DNA of the CDR3: TGTGCCAGCTCACCACCGACGGCACGTGACTCTGAAGCTTTCTTT. Its translation: CASSPPTARDSEAFF.

This clonotype has a handful of counts. V gene TRBV28 combines with J gene TRBJ1-5, with 8 bases aligning to TRBD1. Germline values: CDR1 MDHEN, CDR2 SYDVKM. After removal of 6 bases from V and 4 bases from J, the junction contained 8 bases not matched to a gene. This CDR3 is built from 15 residues. The CDR3 here is CASRDQGARNQPQHF. CDR3 DNA: TGTGCCAGCAGAGATCAGGGGGCAAGGAATCAGCCCCAGCATTTT.

This clonotype was found many times. The chain links TRBV7-2 to TRBJ1-5; 8 nucleotides agree with TRBD1. The junction had 13 bases not matched to a gene; V was cut back by 5 bases and J by 7 bases. The CDR3 sequence is 16 residues long. From germline, CDR1 is SGHTA and CDR2 FQGNSA. CDR3 sequence reads: CASSPRGRGQEQPQHF. DNA of the CDR3: TGTGCCAGCAGCCCCCGGGGCAGGGGGCAGGAACAGCCCCAGCATTTT.

This clonotype was seen more than once but under ten times. V usage is TRBV5-1 and J usage is TRBJ1-5; 9 bases map to TRBD1. Germline V CDR1 and CDR2: SGHRS, YFSETQ. Trimming took 4 bases from V and 5 from J; bases not matched to a gene: 1. The CDR3 consists of 13 residues. The CDR3 reads CASSGDRDQPQHF. CDR3 DNA: TGCGCCAGCAGCGGGGACAGGGATCAGCCCCAGCATTTT. Supplemented by reference TRBV5-1 and TRBJ1-5, the full variable domain reads KAGVTQTPRYLIKTRGQQVTLSCSPISGHRSVSWYQQTPGQGLQFLFEYFSETQRNKGNFPGRFSGRQFSNSRSEMNVSTLELGDSALYLCASSGDRDQPQHFGDGTRLSIL.

The chain employs TRBV29-1 and TRBJ2-7, with 12 bases matching TRBD1. The ends lost 5 bases at V and 6 bases at J; junction bases unmatched: 5. This CDR3 has 13 amino acids. Germline lookup yields CDR1 SQVTM and CDR2 ANQGSEA. The CDR3: CSVYRDRGLEQYF. CDR3 bases: TGCAGCGTTTACCGGGACAGGGGGCTCGAGCAGTACTTC.

A single count supports this clonotype. The J gene is TRBJ2-6, the V gene TRBV28; 7 nucleotides align to TRBD1. The CDR3 sequence is 15 residues long. CDR1 is MDHEN, CDR2 SYDVKM, per germline. V dropped 6 bases and J dropped 2; count of bases not matched to a gene: 4. The CDR3 nucleotides read TGTGCCAGCAGGCCCCAGGGGGCTGGGGCCAACGTCCTGACTTTC. Translation gives CASRPQGAGANVLTF.

This clonotype has more than one count but fewer than ten. The chain links TRBV29-1 to TRBJ1-2, with TRBD1 identical over 8 bases. This CDR3 spans 11 amino acids. Per the germline V gene, CDR1 is SQVTM and CDR2 is ANQGSEA. V trimming: 7 bases; J trimming: 5 bases; junction bases outside the gene matches: 3. CDR3 in DNA: TGCAGCGCGGGACAGGATTATGGCTACACCTTC. Its translation is CSAGQDYGYTF.

This clonotype was detected a few times. J is TRBJ1-5 and V is TRBV12-3 or TRBV12-4, with D tentatively TRBD1 (6 bases). The CDR3 is 16 residues long. Trimming removed 5 bases at V and 0 bases at J, with 14 bases between. The DNA for the CDR3 is TGTGCCAGCAGTCCGAAGGGAGGGGGTAGCAATCAGCCCCAGCATTTT. This codes for CASSPKGGGSNQPQHF.

This clonotype was observed a handful of times. V usage is TRBV7-6 and J usage is TRBJ1-3, with D hard to call. The V end was cut by 5 bases, the J end by 0 bases, with 17 bases between. CDR1 and CDR2 (germline): SGHVS, FNYEAQ. This CDR3 spans 17 amino acids. This CDR3 is CASSKAGGPFSGNTIYF. The CDR3, as DNA: TGTGCCAGCAGCAAGGCGGGAGGGCCCTTCTCTGGAAACACCATATATTTT.

This clonotype was picked up many times. J is TRBJ2-7 and V is TRBV7-2; 9 nucleotides align to TRBD2. The CDR3 has 14 amino acids. In germline, CDR1 is SGHTA, CDR2 FQGNSA. V was pared by 1 base and J by 6 bases, with 4 bases of the junction left unmatched. The CDR3 DNA follows: TGTGCCAGCAGCTTAGTAGCGGGAGCGGTCGAGCAGTACTTC. It is translated as CASSLVAGAVEQYF.

This clonotype has only a few counts. This chain connects TRBV28 to TRBJ2-5; D remains unclear. Looked up from germline, CDR1 is MDHEN and CDR2 is SYDVKM. The CDR3 is 13 residues long. Trimming pared 4 bases from V and 0 bases from J, leaving 6 bases between. CDR3 in DNA: TGTGCCAGCAGTTCTACCCACCAAGAGACCCAGTACTTC. Translating gives CASSSTHQETQYF.

Concerning this clonotype: It may be a read error: a sequence one base away is much more abundant. V is TRBV7-2 and J is TRBJ1-6, with 9 bases that match TRBD1. The CDR3 runs to 14 residues. V trimming: 2 bases; J trimming: 8 bases; junction bases outside the gene matches: 1. Looked up from germline, CDR1 is SGHTA and CDR2 is FQGNSA. The chain's CDR3 is CASSLRQGDSPLHF. The CDR3 coding sequence is TGTGCCAGCAGCTTAAGACAGGGGGATTCACCCCTCCACTTT.

The chain recombines TRBV20-1 with TRBJ1-5; 12 bases align to TRBD1. Germline V gene lookup returns CDR1 DFQATT and CDR2 SNEGSKA (reference sequence). With V trimmed by 6 bases and J by 6 bases, 12 bases remained unmatched. The CDR3 covers 16 residues. The CDR3 coding sequence is TGCAGTGCCACCCCGGGACAGGGGGCTTGGTTTCAGCCCCAGCATTTT. Translation gives CSATPGQGAWFQPQHF.

This clonotype was observed a few times. The CDR3 sequence is CASSLSIGYEQFF. CDR3 sequence (DNA): TGTGCCAGCAGCCTATCAATAGGGTATGAGCAGTTCTTC. V gene TRBV6-4 combines with J gene TRBJ2-1; D is unclear. Per germline, CDR1 MRHNA and CDR2 SNTAGT. CDR3 length: 13 amino acids. V shed 6 bases and J shed 8 bases, with 14 bases lying between them.

This clonotype was seen a handful of times. The chain carries TRBV30 and TRBJ2-3; 8 positions agree with TRBD1. The CDR3 is 16 residues long. V trimming: 0 bases; J trimming: 2 bases; junction bases outside the gene matches: 7. CDR1 is GTSNPN, CDR2 SVGIG, per germline (reference sequence). The CDR3 loop reads CAWSVRGQGITDTQYF. DNA for the CDR3: TGTGCCTGGAGTGTACGTGGACAGGGCATCACAGATACGCAGTATTTT.

The chain carries TRBV6-2 or TRBV6-3 and TRBJ2-3; D call uncertain. Germline assignment: CDR1 MNHEY and CDR2 SVGEGT. The CDR3 spans 12 residues. The ends were cut back, 2 bases at V and 5 bases at J, with 5 bases in the middle. For the CDR3, the DNA is TGTGCCAGCAGTTACGCCGGAGATACGCAGTATTTT. This sequence encodes CASSYAGDTQYF.

This rearrangement joins TRBV10-2 to TRBJ2-7; 11 positions match TRBD1. The V and J ends lost 2 bases and 2 bases, in that order; junction bases with no gene match: 2. CDR3 length: 15 amino acids. CDR1 WSHSY and CDR2 SAAADI come from the germline V gene. As DNA, the CDR3 is TGCGCCAGCAGTGAGGGGACAGGGGGTCCCTACGAGCAGTACTTC. Protein sequence: CASSEGTGGPYEQYF.

The sample holds a few counts of this clonotype. The chain couples TRBV7-2 to TRBJ2-7; 11 nucleotides match TRBD2. CDR1 and CDR2 from the germline V gene are SGHTA and FQGNSA. CDR3 length: 15 amino acids. V shed 5 bases, J shed 7 bases, and the junction held 10 bases outside the gene matches. CDR3: CASSHLAGGPGEQYF. CDR3 nucleotides: TGTGCCAGCAGCCACTTAGCGGGAGGGCCAGGAGAGCAGTACTTC.

The chain combines TRBV6-2 or TRBV6-3 with TRBJ2-1; D possibly uses TRBD1 or TRBD2 (5 bases each). V was clipped by 5 bases and J by 0 bases, with 14 bases between them. Germline V gene data show CDR1 as MNHEY and CDR2 as SVGEGT. The CDR3 is made up of 16 amino acids. The CDR3: CASSAGTLSSYNEQFF. In DNA, the CDR3 is TGTGCCAGCAGTGCCGGGACGCTGAGCTCCTACAATGAGCAGTTCTTC.

In this sample, this clonotype turned up a few times. The V gene is TRBV25-1, the J gene TRBJ1-6; D is unresolved. Germline V gives CDR1 MGHDK, CDR2 SYGVNS. V was shortened by 6 bases and J by 9 bases, with 15 bases between the two germline ends. This CDR3 spans 14 amino acids. CDR3 in amino acids: CASRQNGGSSPLHF. DNA for the CDR3: TGTGCCAGCAGGCAGAACGGAGGGAGTTCACCCCTCCACTTT.

This clonotype was seen more than once but under ten times. The V call is TRBV19, the J call TRBJ2-2, with D possibly being TRBD1 (5 bases). CDR3 length: 15 amino acids. Per the germline V gene, CDR1 is LNHDA and CDR2 is SQIVND (reference sequence). The V gene lost 6 bases and the J gene lost 0 bases, with 11 bases spanning the gap. The CDR3 region has the DNA TGTGCCAGTAGGAAGGACAACTCGAACACCGGGGAGCTGTTTTTT. Residues: CASRKDNSNTGELFF.

The chain is built from TRBV7-9 and TRBJ2-1, with no clear D. The CDR3 sequence is 13 residues long. The V end was cut by 1 base, the J end by 3 bases, with 4 bases between. Germline CDR1 reads SEHNR; CDR2 reads FQNEAQ (reference sequence). The DNA for the CDR3 is TGTGCCAGCAGCTTAGGAATCTACAATGAGCAGTTCTTC. It is translated as CASSLGIYNEQFF.

This clonotype was seen a few times. The rearrangement uses TRBV9 and TRBJ1-6; D gene ambiguous. This CDR3 spans 15 amino acids. Germline values: CDR1 SGDLS, CDR2 YYNGEE. V was pared by 0 bases and J by 0 bases, with 4 bases between. CDR3 loop: CASSVASSYNSPLHF. CDR3 DNA: TGTGCCAGCAGCGTAGCGAGCTCCTATAATTCACCCCTCCACTTT.

J is TRBJ2-7 and V is TRBV29-1; 7 bases are shared with TRBD1. The CDR3 is made up of 12 amino acids. Trimming cost V 4 bases and J 7 bases; bases outside gene matches: 7. Germline V gene sequence: CDR1 SQVTM, CDR2 ANQGSEA. The CDR3 is CSVGQGDGEQYF. DNA of the CDR3: TGCAGCGTTGGACAGGGAGACGGAGAGCAGTACTTC.

There are many counts of this clonotype. This chain connects TRBV7-6 to TRBJ1-1; maybe TRBD1 (5 bases). This CDR3 region has 16 residues. V lost 2 bases to trimming and J lost 0 bases, with 13 bases between them. Germline V lookup: CDR1 SGHVS, CDR2 FNYEAQ. The CDR3 loop reads CASSLLPGYLNTEAFF. CDR3 DNA sequence: TGTGCCAGCAGCTTATTACCAGGGTACTTGAACACTGAAGCTTTCTTT. The full variable domain, rest sourced from reference TRBV7-6 and TRBJ1-1, is GAGVSQSPRYKVTKRGQDVALRCDPISGHVSLYWYRQALGQGPEFLTYFNYEAQQDKSGLPNDRFSAERPEGSISTLTIQRTEQRDSAMYRCASSLLPGYLNTEAFFGQGTRLTVV.